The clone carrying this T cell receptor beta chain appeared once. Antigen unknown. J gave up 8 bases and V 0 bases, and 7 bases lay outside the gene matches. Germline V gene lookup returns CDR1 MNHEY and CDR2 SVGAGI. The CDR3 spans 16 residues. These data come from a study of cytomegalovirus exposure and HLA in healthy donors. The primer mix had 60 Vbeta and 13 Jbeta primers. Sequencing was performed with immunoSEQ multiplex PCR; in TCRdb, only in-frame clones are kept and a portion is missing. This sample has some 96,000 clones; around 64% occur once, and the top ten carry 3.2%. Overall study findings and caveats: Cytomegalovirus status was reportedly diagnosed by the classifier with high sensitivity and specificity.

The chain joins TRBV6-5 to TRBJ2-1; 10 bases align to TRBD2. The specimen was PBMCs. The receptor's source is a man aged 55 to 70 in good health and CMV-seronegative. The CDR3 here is CASSYSFLAGVHEQFF. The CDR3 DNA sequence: TGTGCCAGCAGTTACTCTTTCCTAGCGGGAGTTCATGAGCAGTTCTTC.